Listed below are T cell receptor beta chains from one sample, sequenced in a study of T cells after yellow fever vaccination. TCRdb ran MiXCR on the 5' RACE reads and lists one entry per CDR3 protein. The table records around 260,000 distinct CDR3 sequences, about 5.2% of them present only once. Sample: CD4+ T cells sorted from PBMCs, taken on the day of the yellow fever booster vaccination. The receptors come from a man younger than 35 who received the YFV17D yellow fever vaccine. Each CDR3 is given with its conserved first and last residue. D genes are given only for firm matches. Size is stated for part of the rows, as once, few or many counts, or as a class when the clone is expanded.

TRBJ1-1	-	15	many	TRBV4-2	CASSRPERGNTEAFF	TGTGCCAGCAGCCGCCCAGAACGGGGAAACACTGAAGCTTTCTTT
TRBJ2-5	-	15	few	TRBV30	CAWSVPDRNRKTQYF	TGTGCCTGGAGTGTACCGGACAGAAACAGGAAGACCCAGTACTTC
TRBJ1-1	-	14	few	TRBV11-2	CASSLVERNTEAFF	TGTGCCAGCAGCTTAGTCGAAAGGAACACTGAAGCTTTCTTT
TRBJ2-3	-	14	-	TRBV7-3	CASSPQGVGDTQYF	TGTGCCAGCAGCCCGCAGGGTGTTGGGGATACGCAGTATTTT
TRBJ1-3	-	15	-	TRBV5-1	CASSLAGTSGNTIYF	TGCGCCAGCAGCTTGGCAGGTACCTCTGGAAACACCATATATTTT
TRBJ2-3	TRBD1	14	few	TRBV6-6	CASGLTGTGSGQYF	TGTGCCAGCGGACTCACCGGGACAGGGAGTGGGCAGTATTTT
TRBJ1-1	-	13	many	TRBV30	CAWEGSLGTEAFF	TGTGCCTGGGAGGGTTCCCTGGGGACTGAAGCTTTCTTT
TRBJ2-3	TRBD1	15	few	TRBV2	CASSGGTGNTDTQYF	TGTGCCAGCAGTGGGGGGACAGGGAACACAGATACGCAGTATTTT
TRBJ1-5	-	13	few	TRBV7-2	CASSLVASGPQHF	TGTGCCAGCAGCTTAGTGGCGTCTGGGCCCCAGCATTTT
TRBJ1-1	-	13	few	TRBV10-3	CAISGQMNTEAFF	TGTGCCATCAGTGGACAGATGAACACTGAAGCTTTCTTT
TRBJ1-4	-	14	many	TRBV7-9	CASTAVGGGEKLFF	TGTGCCAGCACCGCGGTGGGCGGGGGTGAAAAACTGTTTTTT
TRBJ2-2	-	13	-	TRBV18	CASSRSNTGELFF	TGTGCCAGCTCGCGATCGAACACCGGGGAGCTGTTTTTT
TRBJ1-5	-	16	few	TRBV6-1	CASSAEPGRRNQPQHF	TGTGCCAGCAGTGCTGAACCGGGCCGACGAAATCAGCCCCAGCATTTT
TRBJ1-2	TRBD1	16	many	TRBV3-1	CASSLSTAQGARGYTF	TGTGCCAGCAGCCTTAGTACCGCACAGGGGGCCAGAGGCTACACCTTC
TRBJ2-5	-	13	few	TRBV4-1	CASSHPEEETQYF	TGCGCCAGCAGCCATCCAGAGGAGGAGACCCAGTACTTC
TRBJ1-6	-	12	many	TRBV2	CASSVVNSPLHF	TGTGCCAGCAGTGTCGTGAATTCACCCCTCCACTTT
TRBJ2-1	TRBD2	15	few	TRBV4-1	CASRAGLAGDNEQFF	TGCGCCAGCAGGGCTGGACTAGCGGGGGACAATGAGCAGTTCTTC
TRBJ1-1	-	14	few	TRBV9	CASSVTDMNTEAFF	TGTGCCAGCAGCGTGACAGATATGAACACTGAAGCTTTCTTT
TRBJ1-4	-	15	few	TRBV7-8	CASRPTRAGNEKLFF	TGTGCCAGCAGGCCGACCAGGGCGGGAAATGAAAAACTGTTTTTT
TRBJ2-3	-	13	few	TRBV10-2	CASSEDSLGAQYF	TGCGCCAGCAGTGAAGATAGCCTAGGAGCGCAGTATTTT
TRBJ2-4	-	14	few	TRBV9	CASSSQIAKNIQYF	TGTGCCAGCAGCTCGCAGATAGCCAAAAACATTCAGTACTTC
TRBJ2-3	-	13	few	TRBV29-1	CSVEGRFTDTQYF	TGCAGCGTTGAAGGACGCTTCACAGATACGCAGTATTTT
TRBJ2-3	-	14	few	TRBV6-2/TRBV6-3	CASSYLYGLPPQYF	TGTGCCAGCAGTTACTTATACGGTCTTCCCCCGCAGTATTTT
TRBJ1-6	-	15	-	TRBV18	CASSSQPGGDSPLHF	TGTGCCAGCTCAAGTCAGCCAGGCGGGGATTCACCCCTCCACTTT
TRBJ1-2	TRBD1	13	many	TRBV7-9	CASSFPGQEVCTF	TGTGCCAGCAGCTTTCCGGGACAGGAGGTTTGCACCTTC
TRBJ1-2	-	13	-	TRBV12-3/TRBV12-4	CASSLELGYGYTF	TGTGCCAGCAGTTTAGAACTGGGCTATGGCTACACCTTC
TRBJ2-1	TRBD2	13	-	TRBV7-2	CASSLVREGEQFF	TGTGCCAGCAGCTTAGTTAGGGAGGGCGAGCAGTTCTTC